The rows below give T cell receptor beta chains drawn from one sample of a study of T cell repertoires in ileal Crohn's disease. The data were produced by immunoSEQ multiplex PCR, yet TCRdb's version contains in-frame clones alone and is incomplete. The repertoire holds several thousand clones, with roughly three quarters as singletons. Sequencing input: ileal tissue. Receptors originate from an adult with Crohn's disease. CDR3s include the opening cysteine and the closing phenylalanine or tryptophan. A D gene is named only where the DNA matches it firmly. Not every row has a clone size; where given, it reads once, few, many or a size class.

J gene: TRBJ2-7
D gene: TRBD1
V gene: TRBV2
clone size: -
CDR3 protein: CASSGEHRGRPYEQYF
CDR3 DNA: TGTGCCAGCAGTGGAGAACACAGGGGGCGCCCCTACGAGCAGTACTTC

J gene: TRBJ2-4
D gene: TRBD2
V gene: TRBV6-5
clone size: -
CDR3 protein: CASSIYWGGKNIQYF
CDR3 DNA: TGTGCCAGCTCCATCTATTGGGGGGGCAAAAACATTCAGTACTTC

J gene: TRBJ2-5
D gene: TRBD2
V gene: TRBV6-1
clone size: -
CDR3 protein: CASSEVPSGGVETQYF
CDR3 DNA: TGTGCCAGCAGTGAAGTCCCTAGCGGGGGGGTGGAGACCCAGTACTTC

J gene: TRBJ2-7
D gene: -
V gene: TRBV19
clone size: -
CDR3 protein: CASSPGERYEQYF
CDR3 DNA: TGTGCCAGTAGTCCCGGGGAGCGCTACGAGCAGTACTTC

J gene: TRBJ2-3
D gene: -
V gene: TRBV6-1
clone size: -
CDR3 protein: CASSDMGRPTDTQYF
CDR3 DNA: TGTGCCAGCAGTGATATGGGGAGACCCACGGATACGCAGTATTTT

J gene: TRBJ1-6
D gene: TRBD1
V gene: TRBV27
clone size: -
CDR3 protein: CASSLFWDRGADSPLHF
CDR3 DNA: TGTGCCAGCAGTTTATTTTGGGACAGGGGCGCGGATTCACCCCTCCACTTT

J gene: TRBJ1-3
D gene: -
V gene: TRBV4-3
clone size: large
CDR3 protein: CASSQEARSGNTIYF
CDR3 DNA: TGCGCCAGCAGCCAAGAAGCACGATCTGGAAACACCATATATTTT

J gene: TRBJ2-1
D gene: -
V gene: TRBV7-6
clone size: -
CDR3 protein: CASSSFTGARRNEQFF
CDR3 DNA: TGTGCCAGCAGCTCCTTTACAGGTGCGAGGAGAAATGAGCAGTTCTTC

J gene: TRBJ1-1
D gene: -
V gene: TRBV29-1
clone size: once
CDR3 protein: CSCSPGYTEAFF
CDR3 DNA: TGCAGCTGCAGTCCAGGATACACTGAAGCTTTCTTT

J gene: TRBJ1-5
D gene: TRBD1
V gene: TRBV2
clone size: -
CDR3 protein: CASSVGQAGNQPQHF
CDR3 DNA: TGTGCCAGCAGTGTAGGACAGGCGGGCAATCAGCCCCAGCATTTT

J gene: TRBJ1-1
D gene: -
V gene: TRBV2
clone size: -
CDR3 protein: CASSWTGGTEALF
CDR3 DNA: TGTGCCAGCAGTTGGACGGGGGGGACTGAAGCTCTCTTT